This TCR beta chain was recovered during a study of T-cell reconstitution after alpha-beta-depleted transplantation in children. Unique molecular identifiers featured in how the TCRbeta library was prepared. TCRdb passed the PCR reads through MiXCR, listing each CDR3 protein once. The sample records 640,000 or so distinct CDR3 sequences, around a sixth being singletons. The CDR3 contains 14 residues. The V gene end was trimmed by 8 bases and the J gene end by 5 bases; junction bases not matched to a gene: 7. CDR1 SGHTA and CDR2 FQGNSA come from the germline V gene. This clonotype occurred a few times.

This receptor was identified in a human donor who donated a stem cell graft to a child with acute myeloid leukemia. Sequencing was performed on PBMCs from the stem cell graft donor, taken from the stem cell graft. V and J are TRBV7-2 and TRBJ2-1, with 9 bases identical to TRBD1. This CDR3 is CASGRDRANNEQFF. DNA for the CDR3: TGTGCCAGCGGGCGGGACAGGGCAAACAATGAGCAGTTCTTC.